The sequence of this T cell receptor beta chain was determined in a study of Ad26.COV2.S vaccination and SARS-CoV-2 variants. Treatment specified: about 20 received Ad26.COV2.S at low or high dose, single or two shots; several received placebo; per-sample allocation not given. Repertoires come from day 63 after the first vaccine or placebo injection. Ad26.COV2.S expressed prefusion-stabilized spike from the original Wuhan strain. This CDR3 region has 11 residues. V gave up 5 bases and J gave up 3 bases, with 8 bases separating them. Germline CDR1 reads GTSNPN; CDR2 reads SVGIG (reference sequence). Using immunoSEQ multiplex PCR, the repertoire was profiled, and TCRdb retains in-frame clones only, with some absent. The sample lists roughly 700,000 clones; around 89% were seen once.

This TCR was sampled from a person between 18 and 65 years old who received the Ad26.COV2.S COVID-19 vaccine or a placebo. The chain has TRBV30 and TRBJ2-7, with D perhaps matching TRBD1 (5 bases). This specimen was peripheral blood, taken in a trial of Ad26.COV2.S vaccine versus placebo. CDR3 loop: CAWDSYYEQYF. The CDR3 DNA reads TGTGCCTGGGACAGTTACTACGAGCAGTACTTC.